A selection of T cell receptor beta chains follows, all from one sample in a study of blood T cell repertoires in COVID-19. TCRdb's table, derived via immunoSEQ multiplex PCR, lists solely in-frame clones and lacks some. The sample lists about 270,000 clones; approximately 90% were seen once. The sample consisted of PBMCs or T cells enriched from blood (not recorded which). These receptors were obtained from a woman aged 40-49 years with acute COVID-19. Both conserved end residues are part of each CDR3. D genes are given only for firm matches. Size tells how often a clone was seen (once, few, many) or the class of an expanded clone, and some rows leave it out.

DNA	CDR3	length	size	D	V	J
TGTGCCAGTAGTGGTGGCAGGGTTGATTCACCCCTCCACTTT	CASSGGRVDSPLHF	14	once	.	TRBV19	TRBJ1-6
TGTGCCAGCAGCCCTAGGGGACTAGCGGGGACATACTACAATGAGCAGTTCTTC	CASSPRGLAGTYYNEQFF	18	.	TRBD2	TRBV7-2	TRBJ2-1
TGTGCCAGTAGCACGAAACCAGGGGGTGGCTACACCTTC	CASSTKPGGGYTF	13	.	TRBD1	TRBV19	TRBJ1-2
TGTGCCAGCAGCCGTAACGAGCACTCCGGGGAGCTGTTTTTT	CASSRNEHSGELFF	14	few	.	TRBV7-8	TRBJ2-2
TGTGCCAGCTCACCGGGACAGGGGAAAACCGGGGAGCTGTTTTTT	CASSPGQGKTGELFF	15	.	TRBD1	TRBV18	TRBJ2-2
TGTGCCAGCAGTGATAGGGCGGGGAATGAGCAGTTCTTC	CASSDRAGNEQFF	13	.	.	TRBV6-4	TRBJ2-1
TGTGCCAGCAGTTACCTGCCCGACTTTTGCGGGATATTATCAGATACGCAGTATTTT	CASSYLPDFCGILSDTQYF	19	.	.	TRBV6-7	TRBJ2-3
TGTGCCAGCAGCTTAGAGCGGGACAGGGTGGGCTATGGCTACACCTTC	CASSLERDRVGYGYTF	16	.	TRBD1	TRBV7-2	TRBJ1-2
TGTGCCAGCCATACCAACAGGGGAGGAGAAAAACTGTTTTTT	CASHTNRGGEKLFF	14	.	TRBD1	TRBV28	TRBJ1-4
TGTGCCAGCAGCCCCCTCAGGGGCTCTGAAGCTTTCTTT	CASSPLRGSEAFF	13	.	.	TRBV7-9	TRBJ1-1
TGTGCCTGGAGTGTATCAGGGTCTGGAAACACCATATATTTT	CAWSVSGSGNTIYF	14	.	.	TRBV30	TRBJ1-3
TGTGCCAGCAGCCTCCACAGGTCCCGATCAGCCAAACCTAATCAGCCCCAGCATTTT	CASSLHRSRSAKPNQPQHF	19	.	.	TRBV14	TRBJ1-5
TGTGCCAGCAGCCGTGTGGAGGGGGCGGTTGAAGCTTTCTTT	CASSRVEGAVEAFF	14	.	TRBD1	TRBV7-9	TRBJ1-1
TGTGCCAGCAGTGCACCTGACCTATTAGGGGCGTATGAAAAACTGTTTTTT	CASSAPDLLGAYEKLFF	17	.	.	TRBV28	TRBJ1-4
TGCGCCAGCAGCCGGGGACTACGCTACGAGCAGTACTTC	CASSRGLRYEQYF	13	.	TRBD2	TRBV4-3	TRBJ2-7
TGTGCCAGTAGTATCTACAGGGGAGATACGCAGTATTTT	CASSIYRGDTQYF	13	.	TRBD1	TRBV19	TRBJ2-3
TGTGCCAGCAGCTCCGCAGGGGGCAACTATGGCTACACCTTC	CASSSAGGNYGYTF	14	.	TRBD1	TRBV5-4	TRBJ1-2
TGCGCCAGCAGCTTCCGGGACAGTGAAGCTTTCTTT	CASSFRDSEAFF	12	.	TRBD1	TRBV5-1	TRBJ1-1
TGCGCCAGCAGCAAGGGACAGGTTGGTCATGGCTACACCTTC	CASSKGQVGHGYTF	14	many	TRBD1	TRBV5-1	TRBJ1-2
TGTGCCTGGATTCCAGGTATCGAGACCCAGTACTTC	CAWIPGIETQYF	12	.	.	TRBV30	TRBJ2-5
TGTGCCAGCAGTCAGACATACTCTAACTATGGCTACACCTTC	CASSQTYSNYGYTF	14	.	.	TRBV2	TRBJ1-2
TGTGCCAGCAATGACGACAGGGAATACTACGAGCAGTACTTC	CASNDDREYYEQYF	14	.	TRBD1	TRBV28	TRBJ2-7
TGTGCCAGCAGTGAAGGACTAGCGGGAGCTTACGAGCAGTACTTC	CASSEGLAGAYEQYF	15	few	TRBD2	TRBV6-1	TRBJ2-7
TGTGCCAGCAGCCAAGAGTCAGGGAGCGGGAATCAGCCCCAGCATTTT	CASSQESGSGNQPQHF	16	.	.	TRBV3-1/TRBV3-2	TRBJ1-5
TGTGCCAGCAGCCAAGTGGCGACAGGGGGCGCATCTGAAGCTTTCTTT	CASSQVATGGASEAFF	16	once	TRBD1	TRBV3-1/TRBV3-2	TRBJ1-1
TGTGCCAGCAGCTTAGTGGGGGCCTCGAACACCGGGGAGCTGTTTTTT	CASSLVGASNTGELFF	16	.	.	TRBV7-9	TRBJ2-2
TGTGCCAGCAGCACCCTTACTAGCGGGGTTTACAATGAGCAGTTCTTC	CASSTLTSGVYNEQFF	16	.	.	TRBV21-1	TRBJ2-1
TGTGCCAGCAGCTTACCGGGAGCGCGATTCTCCTACAATGAGCAGTTCTTC	CASSLPGARFSYNEQFF	17	.	.	TRBV5-4	TRBJ2-1
TGTGCCAGCTCACAAAGGACTAGCGGGAGGGATGAGCAGTTCTTC	CASSQRTSGRDEQFF	15	.	TRBD2	TRBV18	TRBJ2-1
TGTGCCAGCAGCCTAGGGACAGGGATATCTTCACCCCTCCACTTT	CASSLGTGISSPLHF	15	.	TRBD1	TRBV7-2	TRBJ1-6
TGCGCCAGCAGCGCACTAGCGGGAGTGAACGAGCAGTACTTC	CASSALAGVNEQYF	14	.	TRBD2	TRBV5-1	TRBJ2-7
TGTGCCAGCAGCTTGTCGGGAAGCGAAATAGTCAGAAAAAACATTCAGTACTTC	CASSLSGSEIVRKNIQYF	18	.	.	TRBV11-3	TRBJ2-4
TGTGCCAGCTCACGCGACAGGGCCTATGGCTACACCTTC	CASSRDRAYGYTF	13	.	TRBD1	TRBV18	TRBJ1-2
TGTGCCAGCAGAGGACAGGTTCCTCTCTCTGAAGCTTTCTTT	CASRGQVPLSEAFF	14	.	TRBD1	TRBV2	TRBJ1-1
TGTGCCAGCAGTAGATCACAGGGGCACGATGGCTACACCTTC	CASSRSQGHDGYTF	14	.	TRBD1	TRBV28	TRBJ1-2
TGCACCGCGGTACGGGGAGAGAACACTGAAGCTTTCTTT	CTAVRGENTEAFF	13	.	.	TRBV29-1	TRBJ1-1
TGTGCCTGGAGCAGGGACATCAGCACAGATACGCAGTATTTT	CAWSRDISTDTQYF	14	.	.	TRBV30	TRBJ2-3
TGTGCTAGTGGTTTTCAGGGAATAGAGACCCAGTACTTC	CASGFQGIETQYF	13	.	.	TRBV12-5	TRBJ2-5
TGTGCCAGTAGTGAGCGGGGCTATGGAAACATTCAGTACTTC	CASSERGYGNIQYF	14	.	TRBD2	TRBV19	TRBJ2-4
TGCGCCAGCAGCCTTATACCATTGGGGACAGGGAGTCGGGGGAATAATTCACCCCTCCACTTT	CASSLIPLGTGSRGNNSPLHF	21	.	TRBD1	TRBV4-1	TRBJ1-6
TGTGCCAGCAGTTTGGGTCTAGCGGGAGCCTACGAGCAGTACTTC	CASSLGLAGAYEQYF	15	once	TRBD2	TRBV27	TRBJ2-7
TGTGCCAGCTCACCTTCCGGGACAGGGCTTCAGCCCCAGCATTTT	CASSPSGTGLQPQHF	15	.	TRBD1	TRBV18	TRBJ1-5
TGTGCCAGCAGGCGCATAGCGGGGGGTCTCTACAATGAGCAGTTCTTC	CASRRIAGGLYNEQFF	16	.	TRBD2	TRBV7-9	TRBJ2-1
TGTGCCAGCAGCCAGTTGTCGTATCAGCCCCAGCATTTT	CASSQLSYQPQHF	13	few	.	TRBV5-5	TRBJ1-5
TGTGCCAGCAGTTTAGAACTACCATACGAGCAGTACTTC	CASSLELPYEQYF	13	.	.	TRBV12-3/TRBV12-4	TRBJ2-7
TGTGCCTGGGAATCCGGGTTGAGCACAGATACGCAGTATTTT	CAWESGLSTDTQYF	14	.	.	TRBV30	TRBJ2-3
TGCGCCAGCAGCTTGGAGGCATCAAGCGGTGAAAAACTGTTTTTT	CASSLEASSGEKLFF	15	.	.	TRBV5-1	TRBJ1-4
TGCGCCAGCAGCCAAGATAGAGGTGGCGGGGAGCTGTTTTTT	CASSQDRGGGELFF	14	.	.	TRBV4-1	TRBJ2-2
TGTGCCAGCAGCCAAGAGAGGGGCGGGGGCAATCAGCCCCAGCATTTT	CASSQERGGGNQPQHF	16	.	.	TRBV4-2	TRBJ1-5